Listed below are T cell receptor beta chains from one sample, sequenced in a study of blood T cell repertoires in COVID-19. The method was immunoSEQ multiplex PCR; TCRdb's version includes in-frame clones alone and lacks a portion of them. The sample lists tens of thousands of clones, 70% to 80% occurring once. What was sequenced was peripheral blood. The source of these receptors is an elderly man with acute or convalescent COVID-19. The CDR3 runs from the conserved cysteine through the conserved F or W. A D gene is named only where the DNA matches it firmly. Size tells how often a clone was seen (once, few, many) or the class of an expanded clone, and some rows leave it out.

V,J,size,D,DNA,CDR3
TRBV7-9,TRBJ2-5,-,-,TGTGCCAGCAGCTTTCCCTCCCGGACTCCCATGGGCGAGACCCAGTACTTC,CASSFPSRTPMGETQYF
TRBV28,TRBJ2-6,-,TRBD1,TGTGCCAGCAGTTCCCCAGGACAGGGGAAGGGTCCTGGGGCCAACGTCCTGACTTTC,CASSSPGQGKGPGANVLTF
TRBV28,TRBJ2-7,-,TRBD2,TGTGCCAGCAGAACTAGCGGGAGGGTGGGCGAGCAGTACTTC,CASRTSGRVGEQYF
TRBV11-2,TRBJ1-3,-,-,TGTGCCAGCAGCCCCCGAGCGGGAAACACCATATATTTT,CASSPRAGNTIYF
TRBV2,TRBJ1-5,-,-,TGTGCCAGCAGTGACGGCAGGGGATATCAGCCCCAGCATTTT,CASSDGRGYQPQHF
TRBV29-1,TRBJ2-1,-,TRBD2,TGCAGCGGTGAGTCGGGGGGGGAGCAGTTCTTC,CSGESGGEQFF
TRBV29-1,TRBJ1-1,-,TRBD1,TGCAGCGTTCTGACAGGGGGGCTCACTGAAGCTTTCTTT,CSVLTGGLTEAFF
TRBV5-1,TRBJ1-2,few,TRBD1,TGCGCCAGCAGCATGGGAGAGACAGGGGGCGCGTATGGCTACACCTTC,CASSMGETGGAYGYTF
TRBV24-1,TRBJ2-1,-,TRBD2,TGTGCCACCAGTGGCCCCCTAGCGGGAGGTAGGAATGAGCAGTTCTTC,CATSGPLAGGRNEQFF
TRBV12-2,TRBJ1-5,-,-,TGTGCAAGTCGCTTAGCGTCCGGGAATAGCAATCAGCCCCAGCATTTT,CASRLASGNSNQPQHF
TRBV2,TRBJ1-1,-,-,TGTGCCAGCAGTGTGGGAGGAAACAGGAACACTGAAGCTTTCTTT,CASSVGGNRNTEAFF
TRBV10-3,TRBJ2-3,once,TRBD2,TGTGCCATCAGTGATTTTTGGACTAGCGGGGGGACAGATACGCAGTATTTT,CAISDFWTSGGTDTQYF